Reported below is one T cell receptor beta chain. Its cognate antigen is unknown. These data are taken from a study of CD4 T cells in relation to SARS-CoV-2 and coronaviruses. The ends were cut back, 0 bases at V and 6 bases at J, with 15 bases in the middle. Germline-derived CDR1 and CDR2 are LNHDA and SQIVND (reference sequence). The length of the CDR3 is 15 residues. Here immunoSEQ multiplex PCR was the method, and the copy in TCRdb shows in-frame clones only, minus some. The profile covers 15,000 to 20,000 clones, with 75% to 85% appearing a single time and around 10% taken by the ten largest. The unexposed donors gave CD4+ T cells in about 2011-2019, prior to COVID-19. CD4+ T cells were isolated from the cells after around 9 days of culture. Testing used SARS-CoV-2 S/N and four cold-coronavirus spikes on unexposed-donor CD4+ T cells, cells permitting.

This TCR was sampled from a human donor in good health. Sequenced sample: CD4+ T cells from PBMCs, cultured in vitro. The chain has TRBV19 and TRBJ2-7, with D perhaps matching TRBD1 or TRBD2 (5 bases each). The CDR3 DNA reads as TGTGCCAGTAGTATAGATTACACTCCGGGGCGCGAGCAGTACTTC. Its translation is CASSIDYTPGREQYF.